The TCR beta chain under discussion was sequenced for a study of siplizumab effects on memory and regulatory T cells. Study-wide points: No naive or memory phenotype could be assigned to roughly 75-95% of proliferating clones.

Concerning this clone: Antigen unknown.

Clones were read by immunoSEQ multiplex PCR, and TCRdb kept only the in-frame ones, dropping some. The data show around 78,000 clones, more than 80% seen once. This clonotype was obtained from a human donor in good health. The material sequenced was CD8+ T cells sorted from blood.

This CDR3 is CASSYSGENTEAFF. The CDR3 nucleotides are TGTGCCAGCAGTTACTCAGGGGAGAACACTGAAGCTTTCTTT. The J gene is TRBJ1-1, the V gene TRBV6-6; maybe TRBD1 (5 bases). The length of the CDR3 is 14 residues. With 0 bases removed from V and 1 base from J, the gap between germline ends came to 6 bases. The V gene's germline CDR1 is MNHNY and CDR2 SVGAGI (reference sequence).